This T cell receptor beta chain originates from a study of neurological immune-mediated disorders. Between the trimmed V and J ends, which lost 2 bases and 1 base, there was a span of 14 bases. This CDR3 contains 16 residues. With 10-nucleotide random UMIs included, cDNA was synthesized by 5'RACE. TCRdb analysed the 5' RACE reads with MiXCR anew, one entry per CDR3 protein. The data contain roughly 67,000 distinct CDR3 sequences, 4.1% of them singletons. The V call is TRBV12-3 or TRBV12-4, the J call TRBJ1-1; no firm D call. The sequenced material came from PBMCs. The TCR was taken from a man in his fifties with multiple sclerosis. The CDR3: CASSLYPGFRNTEAFF. In DNA form, the CDR3 reads TGTGCCAGCAGTTTATACCCGGGGTTTAGGAACACTGAAGCTTTCTTT.